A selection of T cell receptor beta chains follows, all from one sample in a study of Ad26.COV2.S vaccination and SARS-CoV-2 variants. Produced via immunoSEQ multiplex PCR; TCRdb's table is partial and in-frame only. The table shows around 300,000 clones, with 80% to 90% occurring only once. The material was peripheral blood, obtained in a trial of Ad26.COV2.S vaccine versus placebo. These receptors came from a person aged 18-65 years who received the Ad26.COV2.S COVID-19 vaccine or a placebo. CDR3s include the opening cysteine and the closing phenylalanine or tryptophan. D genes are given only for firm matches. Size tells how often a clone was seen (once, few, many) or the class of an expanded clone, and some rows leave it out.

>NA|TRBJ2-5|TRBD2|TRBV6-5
TGTGCCAGCAGTAGGACTAGCGTTGGAGAGACCCAGTACTTC
CASSRTSVGETQYF
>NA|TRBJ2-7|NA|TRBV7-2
TGTGCCAGCAGCTTAGGCGGCTATTACGAGCAGTACTTC
CASSLGGYYEQYF
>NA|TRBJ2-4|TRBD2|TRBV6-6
TGTGCCAGCCGCTCAATTTCCGGGACTAGCACCGCCCAAACCACTCTCCAAAACATTCAGTACTTC
CASRSISGTSTAQTTLQNIQYF
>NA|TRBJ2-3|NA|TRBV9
TGTGCCAGCAGCTCCCAGGGCGGCGGGACAGATACGCAGTATTTT
CASSSQGGGTDTQYF
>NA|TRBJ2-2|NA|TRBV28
TGTGCCAGCAGTACGAGCGGGAACACCGGGGAGCTGTTTTTT
CASSTSGNTGELFF
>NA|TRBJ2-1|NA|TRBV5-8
TGTGCCAGCAGCGTAACAGGGACTGAGCAGTTCTTC
CASSVTGTEQFF
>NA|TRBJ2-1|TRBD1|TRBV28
TGTGCCAGCAGTACAGACAGGGCCCTGTTCGATGAGCAGTTCTTC
CASSTDRALFDEQFF
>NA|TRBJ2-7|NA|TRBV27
TGTGCCAGCAGCGACAACTACGAGCAGTACTTC
CASSDNYEQYF
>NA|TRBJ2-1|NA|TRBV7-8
TGTGCCAGCAGCTTAACGTGGACAGCGGGGAATGAGCAGTTCTTC
CASSLTWTAGNEQFF
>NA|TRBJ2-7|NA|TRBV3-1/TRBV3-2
TGTGCCAGCAGCCAAGCTGTAGAGGGCTACGAGCAGTACTTC
CASSQAVEGYEQYF
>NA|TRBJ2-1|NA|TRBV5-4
TGTGCCAGCAGAGGGGACAATGAGCAGTTCTTC
CASRGDNEQFF
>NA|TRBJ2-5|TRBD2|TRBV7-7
TGTGCCAGCAGCTTAGAAGGAGGACTAGCGGGAGGAGAGACCCAGTACTTC
CASSLEGGLAGGETQYF
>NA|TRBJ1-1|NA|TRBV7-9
TGTGCCAGCAGCTTAGCTCTGGGGGCAGACACTGAAGCTTTCTTT
CASSLALGADTEAFF
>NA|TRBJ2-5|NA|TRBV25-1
TGTGCCAGCAGTGACTACCGCAAGACCCAGTACTTC
CASSDYRKTQYF
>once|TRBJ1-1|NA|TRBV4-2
TGTGCCAGCAGCCAAGATCTTGCAGGGGACACTGAAGCTTTCTTT
CASSQDLAGDTEAFF
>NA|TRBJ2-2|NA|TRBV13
TGTGCCAGCAGCTTGGTCGGCGCCGGGGAGCTGTTTTTT
CASSLVGAGELFF
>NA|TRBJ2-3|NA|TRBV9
TGTGCCAGCAGCGTAGAGGACAGCCGAGTTACGCAGTATTTT
CASSVEDSRVTQYF
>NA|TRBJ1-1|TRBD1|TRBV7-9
TGTGCCAGCAGCGCCACCGGGGCAGGGGGCTGGACTGAAGCTTTCTTT
CASSATGAGGWTEAFF
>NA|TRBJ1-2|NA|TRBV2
TGTGCCAGCAGTGAAGTCCGGCAGGGCCCCTATGGCTACACCTTC
CASSEVRQGPYGYTF
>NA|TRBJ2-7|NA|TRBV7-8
TGTGCCAGCAGCTTAACAGGGATGACCTACGAGCAGTACTTC
CASSLTGMTYEQYF
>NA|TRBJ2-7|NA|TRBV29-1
TGCAGCGTTGCCGACGGGGACCAAGAGCAGTACTTC
CSVADGDQEQYF
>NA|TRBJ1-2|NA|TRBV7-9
TGTGCCAGCGGATTCGATTTGGCGTCTTATGGCTACACCTTC
CASGFDLASYGYTF
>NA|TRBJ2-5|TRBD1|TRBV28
TGTGCCAGCAGTTCCCAGGACAGGGTCGGGGAGACCCAGTACTTC
CASSSQDRVGETQYF
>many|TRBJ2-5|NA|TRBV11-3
TGTGCCAGCAGCTTAGAATGGACAGCTCAGGAGTACCAAGAGACCCAGTACTTC
CASSLEWTAQEYQETQYF
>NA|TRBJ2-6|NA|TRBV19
TGTGCCAGTAGTATGGGCCCATGGGGCAGCTCTGGGGCCAACGTCCTGACTTTC
CASSMGPWGSSGANVLTF
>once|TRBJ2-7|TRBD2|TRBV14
TGTGCCAGCAGCCAAGTTACTAGCGACTACGAGCAGTACTTC
CASSQVTSDYEQYF
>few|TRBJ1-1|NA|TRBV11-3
TGTGCCAGCAGCTTAGGGGAGGCCGATGAAGCTTTCTTT
CASSLGEADEAFF
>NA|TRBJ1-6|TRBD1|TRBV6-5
TGTGCCAGCAGTTTGGGACAGGGACTAAATTCACCCCTCCACTTT
CASSLGQGLNSPLHF
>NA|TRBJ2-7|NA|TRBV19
TGTGCCAGTAGTATCGGGTACGGAAGCACCACAATCTTCTACGAGCAGTACTTC
CASSIGYGSTTIFYEQYF
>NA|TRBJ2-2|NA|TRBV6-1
TGTGCCAGCAGAGCCGGGCTTCCAGCCGGGGAGCTGTTTTTT
CASRAGLPAGELFF
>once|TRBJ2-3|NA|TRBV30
TGTGCCTGGATCGCGGCGGTCCCCTGCACAGATACGCAGTATTTT
CAWIAAVPCTDTQYF
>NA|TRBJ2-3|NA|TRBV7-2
TGTGCCAGCAGCCTTCAAGCCGGTGGGGCAGATACGCAGTATTTT
CASSLQAGGADTQYF
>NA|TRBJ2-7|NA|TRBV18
TGTGCCAGCTCACCCAACAGGGACTACGAGCAGTACTTC
CASSPNRDYEQYF
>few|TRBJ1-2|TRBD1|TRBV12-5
TGTGCTAGTGGTTTTGGACAGGAGAGCTATGGCTACACCTTC
CASGFGQESYGYTF
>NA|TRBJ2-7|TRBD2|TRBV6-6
TGTGCCAGCAGCTTGACTAGCGGGGGGGCCTACGAGCAGTACTTC
CASSLTSGGAYEQYF
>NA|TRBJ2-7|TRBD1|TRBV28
TGTGCCAGCAGTTTCCATAGACAGGGGGCTTACGAGCAGTACTTC
CASSFHRQGAYEQYF
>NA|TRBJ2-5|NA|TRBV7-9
TGTGCCAGCAGCTTAGACTTGAGGGAGACCCAGTACTTC
CASSLDLRETQYF
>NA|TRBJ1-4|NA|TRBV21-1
TGTGCCAGCAGCAGGCAGACAGGGGAAACTAATGAAAAACTGTTTTTT
CASSRQTGETNEKLFF
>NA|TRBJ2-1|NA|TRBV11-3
TGTGCCAGCAGGGGGGGTCCGGGCAATGAGCAGTTCTTC
CASRGGPGNEQFF
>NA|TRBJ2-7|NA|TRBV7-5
TGTGTCAGAAGCTTGACAGGGGACTACGAGCAGTACTTC
CVRSLTGDYEQYF
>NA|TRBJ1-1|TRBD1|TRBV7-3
TGTGCCAGCAGCTTAACCCGACAGGGGACGAACACTGAAGCTTTCTTT
CASSLTRQGTNTEAFF
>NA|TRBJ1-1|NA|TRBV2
TGTGCCAGCAGCTTATTTGAGGTGCGCGACTTT
CASSLFEVRDF
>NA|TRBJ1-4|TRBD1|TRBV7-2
TGTGCCAGCAGCGTAGACAGGGCTGTTAATGAAAAACTGTTTTTT
CASSVDRAVNEKLFF
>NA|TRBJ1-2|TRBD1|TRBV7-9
TGTGCCAGCAGCCATGACAGGGTCGGTGGCTACACCTTC
CASSHDRVGGYTF
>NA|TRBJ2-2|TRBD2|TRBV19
TGTGCCAGTAGTGTTCTAGCGGGGACCGGGGAGCTGTTTTTT
CASSVLAGTGELFF
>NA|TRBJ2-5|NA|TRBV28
TGTGCCAGCAGGGGGTCAAACGGGGCTGAGACCCAGTACTTC
CASRGSNGAETQYF
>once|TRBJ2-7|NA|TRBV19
TGTGCCAGTAGTATCGGCAGGACCTACGAGCAGTACTTC
CASSIGRTYEQYF
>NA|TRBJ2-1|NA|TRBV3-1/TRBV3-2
TGTGCCAGCAGCCAAGATCGAGGAGGCAAGTTCTTC
CASSQDRGGKFF
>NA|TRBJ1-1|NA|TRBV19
TGTGCCAGTAGTTCCTCGACACAGGGGAACACTGAAGCTTTCTTT
CASSSSTQGNTEAFF
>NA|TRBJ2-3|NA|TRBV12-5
TGTGCTAGTGGTTTGGCAGAGGCCACAGATACGCAGTATTTT
CASGLAEATDTQYF
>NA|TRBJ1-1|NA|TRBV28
TGTGCCAGCAGGAAACTGGTGAACACTGAAGCTTTCTTT
CASRKLVNTEAFF
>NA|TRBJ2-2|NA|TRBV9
TGTGCCAGCAGCGTAGCTTACACCGGGGAGCTGTTTTTT
CASSVAYTGELFF
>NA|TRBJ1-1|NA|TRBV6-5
TGTGCCAGCAGCCCCATAGAAGACAGAAACACTGAAGCTTTCTTT
CASSPIEDRNTEAFF
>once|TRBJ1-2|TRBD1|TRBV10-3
TGTGCCATCAGTGATAGGACGGGGACAGGGAAGGGAGCTAACTATGGCTACACCTTC
CAISDRTGTGKGANYGYTF